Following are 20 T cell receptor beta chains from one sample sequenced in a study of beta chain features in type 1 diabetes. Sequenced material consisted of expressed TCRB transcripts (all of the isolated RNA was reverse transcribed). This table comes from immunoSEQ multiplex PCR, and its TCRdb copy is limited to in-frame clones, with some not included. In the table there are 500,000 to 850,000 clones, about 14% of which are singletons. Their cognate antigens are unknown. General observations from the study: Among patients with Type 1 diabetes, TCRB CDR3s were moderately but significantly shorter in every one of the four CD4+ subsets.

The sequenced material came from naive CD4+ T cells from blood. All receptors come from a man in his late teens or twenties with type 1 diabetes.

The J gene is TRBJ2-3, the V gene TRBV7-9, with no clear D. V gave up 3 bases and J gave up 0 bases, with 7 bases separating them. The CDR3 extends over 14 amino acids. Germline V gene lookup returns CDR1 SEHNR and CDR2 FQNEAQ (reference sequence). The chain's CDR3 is CASSLAASTDTQYF. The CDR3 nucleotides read TGTGCCAGCAGCTTGGCGGCAAGCACAGATACGCAGTATTTT.

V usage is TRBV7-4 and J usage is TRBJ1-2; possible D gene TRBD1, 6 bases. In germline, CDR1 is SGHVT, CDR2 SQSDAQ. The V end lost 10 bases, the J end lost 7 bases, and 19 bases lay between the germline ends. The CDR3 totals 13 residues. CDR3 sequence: CAIHGWGQCGYTF. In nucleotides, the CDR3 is TGTGCCATCCACGGATGGGGGCAGTGTGGCTACACCTTC.

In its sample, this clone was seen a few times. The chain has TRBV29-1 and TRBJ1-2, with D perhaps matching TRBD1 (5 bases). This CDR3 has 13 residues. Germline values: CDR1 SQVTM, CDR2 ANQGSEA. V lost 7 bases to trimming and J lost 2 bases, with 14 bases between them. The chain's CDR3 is CSAGLGENYGYTF. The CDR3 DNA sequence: TGCAGCGCCGGATTGGGGGAGAACTATGGCTACACCTTC. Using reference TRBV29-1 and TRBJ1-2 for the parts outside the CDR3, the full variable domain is SAVISQKPSRDICQRGTSLTIQCQVDSQVTMMFWYRQQPGQSLTLIATANQGSEATYESGFVIDKFPISRPNLTFSTLTVSNMSPEDSSIYLCSAGLGENYGYTFGSGTRLTVV.

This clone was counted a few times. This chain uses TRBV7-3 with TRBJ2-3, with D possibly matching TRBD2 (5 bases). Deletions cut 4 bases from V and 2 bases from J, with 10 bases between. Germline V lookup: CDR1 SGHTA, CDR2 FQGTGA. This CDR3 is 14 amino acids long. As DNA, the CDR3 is TGTGCCAGCAGCTCAGGACTGTACACAGATACGCAGTATTTT. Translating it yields CASSSGLYTDTQYF. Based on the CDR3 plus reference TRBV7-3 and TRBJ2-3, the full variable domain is GAGVSQTPSNKVTEKGKYVELRCDPISGHTALYWYRQSLGQGPEFLIYFQGTGAADDSGLPNDRFFAVRPEGSVSTLKIQRTERGDSAVYLCASSSGLYTDTQYFGPGTRLTVL.

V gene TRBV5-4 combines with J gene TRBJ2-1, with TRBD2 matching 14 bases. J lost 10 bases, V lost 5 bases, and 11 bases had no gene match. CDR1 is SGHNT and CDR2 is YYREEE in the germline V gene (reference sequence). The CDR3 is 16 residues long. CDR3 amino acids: CASSPAGTSGRGEQFF. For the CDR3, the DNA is TGTGCCAGCAGTCCCGCCGGGACTAGCGGGAGAGGGGAGCAGTTCTTC.

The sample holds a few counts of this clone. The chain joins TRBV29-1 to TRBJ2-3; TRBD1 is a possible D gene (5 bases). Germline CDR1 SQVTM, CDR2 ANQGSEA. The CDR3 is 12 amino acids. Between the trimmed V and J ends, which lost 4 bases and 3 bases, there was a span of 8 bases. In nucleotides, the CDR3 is TGCAGCGTTGTATCAGGGACAGATACGCAGTATTTT. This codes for CSVVSGTDTQYF.

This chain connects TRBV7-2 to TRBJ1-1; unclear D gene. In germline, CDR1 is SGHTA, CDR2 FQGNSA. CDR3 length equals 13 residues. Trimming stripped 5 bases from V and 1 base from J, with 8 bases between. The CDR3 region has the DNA TGTGCCAGCAGCCAAGCCAGGAACACTGAAGCTTTCTTT. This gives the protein CASSQARNTEAFF.

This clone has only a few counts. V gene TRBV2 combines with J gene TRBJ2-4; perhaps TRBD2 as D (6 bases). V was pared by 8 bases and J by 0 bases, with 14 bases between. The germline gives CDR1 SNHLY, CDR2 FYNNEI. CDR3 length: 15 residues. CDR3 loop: CASLQEGGAKNIQYF. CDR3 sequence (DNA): TGTGCCAGCCTACAGGAGGGTGGAGCCAAAAACATTCAGTACTTC.

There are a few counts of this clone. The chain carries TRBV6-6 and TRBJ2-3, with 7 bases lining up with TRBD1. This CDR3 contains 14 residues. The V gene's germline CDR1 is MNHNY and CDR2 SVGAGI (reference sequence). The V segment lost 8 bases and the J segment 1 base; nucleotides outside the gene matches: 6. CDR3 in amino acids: CASRRQGGTDTQYF. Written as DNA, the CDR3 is TGTGCCAGCCGAAGACAGGGTGGCACAGATACGCAGTATTTT.

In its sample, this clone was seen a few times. The CDR3 coding sequence is TGTGCCTGGAACCCTTATGGGGGGGAGACCCAGTACTTC. Translated: CAWNPYGGETQYF. V usage is TRBV30 and J usage is TRBJ2-5; maybe TRBD2 (6 bases). The germline V gene encodes CDR1 GTSNPN and CDR2 SVGIG (reference sequence). Trimming cost V 4 bases and J 5 bases, with 14 bases left between them. The CDR3 runs to 13 residues.

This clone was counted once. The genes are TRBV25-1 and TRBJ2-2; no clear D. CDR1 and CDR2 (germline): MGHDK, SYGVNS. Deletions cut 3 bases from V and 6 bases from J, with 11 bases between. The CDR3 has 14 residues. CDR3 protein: CASSDSYRSGELFF. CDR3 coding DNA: TGTGCCAGCAGTGACAGCTACAGATCCGGGGAGCTGTTTTTT.

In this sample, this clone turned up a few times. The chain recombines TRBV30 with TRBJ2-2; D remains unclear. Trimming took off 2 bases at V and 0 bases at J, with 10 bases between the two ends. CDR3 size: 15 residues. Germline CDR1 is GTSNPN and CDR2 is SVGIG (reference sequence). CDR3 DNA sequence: TGTGCCTGGAGTCCGGGCCTCGCGAACACCGGGGAGCTGTTTTTT. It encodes CAWSPGLANTGELFF.

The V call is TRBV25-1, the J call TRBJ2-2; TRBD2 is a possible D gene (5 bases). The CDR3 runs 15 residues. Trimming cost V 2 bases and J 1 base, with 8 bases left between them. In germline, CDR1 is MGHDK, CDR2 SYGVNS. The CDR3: CASSEGSGNTGELFF. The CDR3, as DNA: TGTGCCAGCAGTGAAGGAAGCGGGAACACCGGGGAGCTGTTTTTT. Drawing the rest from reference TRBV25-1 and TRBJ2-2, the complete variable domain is EADIYQTPRYLVIGTGKKITLECSQTMGHDKMYWYQQDPGMELHLIHYSYGVNSTEKGDLSSESTVSRIRTEHFPLTLESARPSHTSQYLCASSEGSGNTGELFFGEGSRLTVL.

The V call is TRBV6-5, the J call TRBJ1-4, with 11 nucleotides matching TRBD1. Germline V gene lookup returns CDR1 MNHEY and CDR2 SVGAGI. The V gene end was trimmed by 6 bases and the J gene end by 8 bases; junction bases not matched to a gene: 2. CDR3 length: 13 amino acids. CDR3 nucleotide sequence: TGTGCCAGCAGGGACAGGGGGCAAGAAAAACTGTTTTTT. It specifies CASRDRGQEKLFF.

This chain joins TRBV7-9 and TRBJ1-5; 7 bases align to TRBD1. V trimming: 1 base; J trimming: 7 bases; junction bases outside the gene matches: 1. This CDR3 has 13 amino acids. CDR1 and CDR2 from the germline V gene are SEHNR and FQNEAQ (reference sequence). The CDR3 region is CASSLGGGQPQHF. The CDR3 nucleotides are TGTGCCAGCAGCTTAGGAGGGGGCCAGCCCCAGCATTTT.

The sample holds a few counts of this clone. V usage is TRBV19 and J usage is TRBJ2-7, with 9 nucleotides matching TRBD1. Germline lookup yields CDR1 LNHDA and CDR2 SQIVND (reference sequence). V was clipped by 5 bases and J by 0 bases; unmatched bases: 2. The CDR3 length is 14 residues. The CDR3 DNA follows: TGTGCCAGTAGTGCGGACAGGGGCTCCTACGAGCAGTACTTC. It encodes CASSADRGSYEQYF.

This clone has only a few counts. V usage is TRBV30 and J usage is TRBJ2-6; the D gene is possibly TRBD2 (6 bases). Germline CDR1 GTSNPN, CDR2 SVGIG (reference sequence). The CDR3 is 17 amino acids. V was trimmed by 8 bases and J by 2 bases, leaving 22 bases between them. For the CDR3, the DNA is TGTGCCCGGACTCCGACCGGGACTTCCGCTGGGGCCAACGTCCTGACTTTC. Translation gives CARTPTGTSAGANVLTF.

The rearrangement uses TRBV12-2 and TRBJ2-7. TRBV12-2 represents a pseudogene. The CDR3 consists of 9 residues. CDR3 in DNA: TGTGCAAGTCGCTTAAGGTGGTACTTC. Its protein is CASRLRWYF.

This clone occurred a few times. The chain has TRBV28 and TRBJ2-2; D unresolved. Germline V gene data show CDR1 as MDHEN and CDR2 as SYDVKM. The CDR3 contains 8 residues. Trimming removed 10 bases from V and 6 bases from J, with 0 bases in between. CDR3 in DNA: TGTGCCACCGGGGAGCTGTTTTTT. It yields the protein CATGELFF. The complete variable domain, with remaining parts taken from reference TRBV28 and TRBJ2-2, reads DVKVTQSSRYLVKRTGEKVFLECVQDMDHENMFWYRQDPGLGLRLIYFSYDVKMKEKGDIPEGYSVSREKKERFSLILESASTNQTSMYLCATGELFFGEGSRLTVL.

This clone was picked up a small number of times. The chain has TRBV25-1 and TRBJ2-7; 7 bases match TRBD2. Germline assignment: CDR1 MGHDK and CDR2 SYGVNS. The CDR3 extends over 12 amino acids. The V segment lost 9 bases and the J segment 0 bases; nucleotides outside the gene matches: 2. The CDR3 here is CASRDYSYEQYF. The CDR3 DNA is TGTGCCAGTCGGGACTACTCCTACGAGCAGTACTTC.